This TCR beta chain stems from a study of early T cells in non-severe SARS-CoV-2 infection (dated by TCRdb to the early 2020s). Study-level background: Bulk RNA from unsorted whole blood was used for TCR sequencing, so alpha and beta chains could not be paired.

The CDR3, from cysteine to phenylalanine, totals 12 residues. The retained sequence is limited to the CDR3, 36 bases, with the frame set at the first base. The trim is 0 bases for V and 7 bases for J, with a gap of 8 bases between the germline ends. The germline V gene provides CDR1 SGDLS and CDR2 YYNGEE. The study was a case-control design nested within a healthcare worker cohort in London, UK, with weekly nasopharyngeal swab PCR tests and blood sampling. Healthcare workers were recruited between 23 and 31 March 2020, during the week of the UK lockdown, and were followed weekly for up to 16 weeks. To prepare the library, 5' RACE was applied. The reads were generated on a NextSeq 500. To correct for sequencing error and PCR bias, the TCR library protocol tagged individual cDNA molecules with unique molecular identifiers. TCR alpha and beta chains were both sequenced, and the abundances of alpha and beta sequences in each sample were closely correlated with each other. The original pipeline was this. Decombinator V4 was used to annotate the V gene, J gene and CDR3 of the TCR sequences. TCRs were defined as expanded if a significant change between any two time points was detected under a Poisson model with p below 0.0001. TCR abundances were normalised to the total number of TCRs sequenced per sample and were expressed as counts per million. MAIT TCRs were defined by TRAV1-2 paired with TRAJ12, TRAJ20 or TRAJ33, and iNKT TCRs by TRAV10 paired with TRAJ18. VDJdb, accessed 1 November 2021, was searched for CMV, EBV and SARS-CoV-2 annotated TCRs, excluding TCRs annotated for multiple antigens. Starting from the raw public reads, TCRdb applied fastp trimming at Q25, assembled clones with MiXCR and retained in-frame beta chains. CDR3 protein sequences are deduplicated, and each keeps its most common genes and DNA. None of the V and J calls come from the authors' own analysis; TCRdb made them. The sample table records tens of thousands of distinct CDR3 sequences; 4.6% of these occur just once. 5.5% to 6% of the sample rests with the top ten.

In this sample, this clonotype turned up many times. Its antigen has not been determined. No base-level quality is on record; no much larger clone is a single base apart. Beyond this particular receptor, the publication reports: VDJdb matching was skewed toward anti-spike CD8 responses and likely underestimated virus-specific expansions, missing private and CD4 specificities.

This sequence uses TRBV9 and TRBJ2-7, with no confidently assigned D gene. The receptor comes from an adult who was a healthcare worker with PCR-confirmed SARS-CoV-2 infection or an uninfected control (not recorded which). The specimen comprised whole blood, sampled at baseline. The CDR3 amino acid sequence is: CASSVGASEQYF. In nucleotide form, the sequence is TGTGCCAGCAGCGTAGGAGCGAGTGAGCAGTACTTC.